This T cell receptor (beta chain) was captured by sequencing in a study of cytomegalovirus exposure and HLA in healthy donors. Study information: Roughly 85 million unique TCRs from HLA-typed donors made up an early data release.

PCR employed 60 Vbeta and 13 Jbeta primers. Some clones are missing from TCRdb's copy, which holds only in-frame ones; the method was immunoSEQ multiplex PCR. This table holds 130,000 or so clones, approximately 72% found once. This CDR3 is 13 amino acids long. Trimming took 6 bases from V and 3 from J, leaving 11 bases between them. Germline V lookup: CDR1 MNHEY, CDR2 SMNVEV (reference sequence). Study-wide results and limits: The productive fraction for most TCR beta V segments was about 90% or about 30% in an earlier analysis. Presence/absence analyses took donor sequencing depth as roughly uniform. It was only CMV serostatus that was available as immune exposure information.

Comment on this clone: The antigen remains undetermined.

The TCR sequence derives from a man between 18 and 29 years old in good health and CMV-seronegative. Sample: PBMCs. The rearrangement uses TRBV27 and TRBJ1-2; D not certain. CDR3 region: CASRDVADYGYTF. In DNA form, the CDR3 reads TGTGCCAGCAGGGATGTTGCGGACTATGGCTACACCTTC.